A selection of T cell receptor beta chains follows, all from one sample in a study of cytomegalovirus exposure and HLA in healthy donors. TCRdb keeps only in-frame clones here, not all; method: immunoSEQ multiplex PCR. The table has around 49,000 clones, about 94% seen once. Sequenced: PBMCs. All receptors derive from a woman aged 18 to 35 in good health and CMV-seropositive. The conserved cysteine and the conserved F or W are not part of the CDR3 here. Fields, in order: V gene, J gene, CDR3 protein.

V gene: TRBV5-4
J gene: TRBJ1-5
CDR3 protein: ASSLGGGEDQPQH

V gene: TRBV4-3
J gene: TRBJ1-1
CDR3 protein: ASSQGLQENTEAF

V gene: TRBV7-2
J gene: TRBJ1-2
CDR3 protein: ASSLVGDRGGNYGYT

V gene: TRBV25-1
J gene: TRBJ2-1
CDR3 protein: ASSEPGLAGLEQF

V gene: TRBV19
J gene: TRBJ2-4
CDR3 protein: ASSPYGGDGLASKNIQY

V gene: TRBV7-9
J gene: TRBJ2-7
CDR3 protein: ASSITSWTSGYEQY

V gene: TRBV13
J gene: TRBJ2-1
CDR3 protein: ASSDTGYNEQF

V gene: TRBV27
J gene: TRBJ2-3
CDR3 protein: ASSLLGTGSTDTQY

V gene: TRBV28
J gene: TRBJ2-7
CDR3 protein: ASSEMTSIGYEQY

V gene: TRBV7-9
J gene: TRBJ2-7
CDR3 protein: ASSSGGGFYEQY

V gene: TRBV6-1
J gene: TRBJ1-1
CDR3 protein: ASSENTENTEAF

V gene: TRBV5-1
J gene: TRBJ2-2
CDR3 protein: ASSLLAGSTGELF

V gene: TRBV19
J gene: TRBJ2-4
CDR3 protein: ASTLDGNLDRAKNIQY

V gene: TRBV5-6
J gene: TRBJ1-3
CDR3 protein: ASSLTILGQVSGNTIY

V gene: TRBV30
J gene: TRBJ2-2
CDR3 protein: AWSVTPGSNTGELF

V gene: TRBV2
J gene: TRBJ2-7
CDR3 protein: ASRRGTGIWYEQY

V gene: TRBV6-6
J gene: TRBJ2-7
CDR3 protein: ASTRPGDHYEQY

V gene: TRBV19
J gene: TRBJ2-1
CDR3 protein: ASSGTSGLDSYNEQF

V gene: TRBV19
J gene: TRBJ2-3
CDR3 protein: ASSIDPPTGAGTDTQY

V gene: TRBV7-3
J gene: TRBJ2-5
CDR3 protein: ASSPQGQETQY

V gene: TRBV11-1
J gene: TRBJ1-1
CDR3 protein: ASSFGQGAFRTEAF

V gene: TRBV4-1
J gene: TRBJ2-3
CDR3 protein: ASSQDGLTDTQY

V gene: TRBV19
J gene: TRBJ2-3
CDR3 protein: ASSEGPSTDTQY

V gene: TRBV11-2
J gene: TRBJ2-5
CDR3 protein: ASSLGIGASGSGETQY

V gene: TRBV5-4
J gene: TRBJ2-2
CDR3 protein: ASSLDRASTGELF

V gene: TRBV28
J gene: TRBJ2-7
CDR3 protein: ASSPTGWVYEQY

V gene: TRBV7-9
J gene: TRBJ1-5
CDR3 protein: ASSLGGQGESNQPQH

V gene: TRBV30
J gene: TRBJ2-5
CDR3 protein: AWSGQGYQETQY

V gene: TRBV9
J gene: TRBJ2-3
CDR3 protein: ASSVGVVPPTDTQY

V gene: TRBV7-9
J gene: TRBJ1-1
CDR3 protein: ASSFGQGSYSNTEAF

V gene: TRBV21-1
J gene: TRBJ1-2
CDR3 protein: ARRDRRNYGYT

V gene: TRBV6-1
J gene: TRBJ2-1
CDR3 protein: ASALERNNEQF

V gene: TRBV28
J gene: TRBJ1-5
CDR3 protein: ASSPMTGRVAQH

V gene: TRBV6-5
J gene: TRBJ1-3
CDR3 protein: ASSYSLVFSGNTIY

V gene: TRBV19
J gene: TRBJ1-2
CDR3 protein: ASTRGQKNGYT

V gene: TRBV30
J gene: TRBJ1-4
CDR3 protein: AWSGQGGKGEKLF

V gene: TRBV6-4
J gene: TRBJ1-2
CDR3 protein: ASSEGQGSYGYT

V gene: TRBV5-3
J gene: TRBJ1-4
CDR3 protein: ARSLVGGTGFATNEKLF

V gene: TRBV7-3
J gene: TRBJ2-3
CDR3 protein: ASSLRDRGADTQY

V gene: TRBV27
J gene: TRBJ2-7
CDR3 protein: ASSLTGGNEQY

V gene: TRBV5-4
J gene: TRBJ1-2
CDR3 protein: ASSSGVRQGEYGYT

V gene: TRBV2
J gene: TRBJ2-1
CDR3 protein: ASSRRDRGLYNEQF

V gene: TRBV18
J gene: TRBJ2-7
CDR3 protein: ASSRTSGRDEQY

V gene: TRBV2
J gene: TRBJ2-5
CDR3 protein: ASSGASGSYQETQY